This is a list of T cell receptor beta chains from one sample in a study of cytomegalovirus exposure and HLA in healthy donors. TCRdb's table, derived via immunoSEQ multiplex PCR, lists solely in-frame clones and lacks some. The sample lists about 120,000 clones, 8% to 10% occurring once. Material for sequencing was PBMCs. The receptors originated from a man in his thirties or forties in good health and CMV-seronegative. Each CDR3 is given with its conserved first and last residue. Fields, in order: J gene, V gene, D gene, clone size, CDR3 protein, CDR3 DNA. A D gene is named only where the DNA matches it firmly. Expanded clones are given a class, and other clones once, few, many or no size at all.

j_gene: TRBJ2-1
v_gene: TRBV16
d_gene: NA
abundance: few
CDR3aa: CASSQFHQRDSYNEQFF
CDR3nt: TGTGCCAGCAGCCAATTTCACCAGCGCGATTCCTACAATGAGCAGTTCTTC

j_gene: TRBJ2-3
v_gene: TRBV6-5
d_gene: NA
abundance: NA
CDR3aa: CASSLGGLDTQYF
CDR3nt: TGTGCCAGCAGTCTTGGGGGCCTAGATACGCAGTATTTT

j_gene: TRBJ1-2
v_gene: TRBV18
d_gene: TRBD1
abundance: few
CDR3aa: CASSPSPGQEGYTF
CDR3nt: TGTGCCAGCTCACCATCTCCGGGACAGGAGGGCTACACCTTC

j_gene: TRBJ1-5
v_gene: TRBV18
d_gene: TRBD1
abundance: few
CDR3aa: CASSPRGQGLNQPQHF
CDR3nt: TGTGCCAGCTCCCCGAGGGGACAGGGTCTCAATCAGCCCCAGCATTTT

j_gene: TRBJ2-7
v_gene: TRBV27
d_gene: NA
abundance: few
CDR3aa: CASSPGWGPEQYF
CDR3nt: TGTGCCAGCAGTCCCGGCTGGGGGCCCGAGCAGTACTTC

j_gene: TRBJ2-2
v_gene: TRBV18
d_gene: TRBD1
abundance: NA
CDR3aa: CASSPDREQLFF
CDR3nt: TGTGCCAGCTCACCCGACAGGGAGCAGCTGTTTTTT

j_gene: TRBJ1-1
v_gene: TRBV5-4
d_gene: TRBD1
abundance: few
CDR3aa: CASSLLQGTTEAFF
CDR3nt: TGTGCCAGCAGCTTGTTACAGGGGACGACTGAAGCTTTCTTT

j_gene: TRBJ2-5
v_gene: TRBV5-4
d_gene: NA
abundance: few
CDR3aa: CASRQGYQETQYF
CDR3nt: TGTGCCAGCAGACAGGGCTACCAAGAGACCCAGTACTTC

j_gene: TRBJ2-1
v_gene: TRBV5-1
d_gene: TRBD1
abundance: NA
CDR3aa: CASSLRPTGGSNEQFF
CDR3nt: TGCGCCAGCAGCTTGCGCCCGACAGGGGGCTCGAATGAGCAGTTCTTC

j_gene: TRBJ1-3
v_gene: TRBV7-9
d_gene: TRBD1
abundance: few
CDR3aa: CASSLSGTERVGNTIYF
CDR3nt: TGTGCCAGCAGCTTAAGTGGGACAGAGAGAGTGGGAAACACCATATATTTT

j_gene: TRBJ2-2
v_gene: TRBV13
d_gene: TRBD1
abundance: few
CDR3aa: CASSIRQGGSGELFF
CDR3nt: TGTGCCAGCAGCATACGACAGGGGGGATCCGGGGAGCTGTTTTTT

j_gene: TRBJ2-7
v_gene: TRBV10-2
d_gene: TRBD1
abundance: few
CDR3aa: CASRGQGREQYF
CDR3nt: TGCGCCAGCAGGGGACAGGGCCGTGAGCAGTACTTC

j_gene: TRBJ1-2
v_gene: TRBV9
d_gene: NA
abundance: few
CDR3aa: CASRPPDYGYTF
CDR3nt: TGTGCCAGCAGGCCCCCGGACTATGGCTACACCTTC

j_gene: TRBJ2-2
v_gene: TRBV11-3
d_gene: TRBD2
abundance: NA
CDR3aa: CASSLLHGRDTGELFF
CDR3nt: TGTGCCAGCAGTTTACTTCATGGGAGGGACACCGGGGAGCTGTTTTTT

j_gene: TRBJ2-3
v_gene: TRBV29-1
d_gene: NA
abundance: NA
CDR3aa: CSVAAVGGWRGDTQYF
CDR3nt: TGCAGCGTTGCTGCCGTAGGGGGCTGGAGGGGAGATACGCAGTATTTT

j_gene: TRBJ2-1
v_gene: TRBV5-6
d_gene: NA
abundance: NA
CDR3aa: CASSLVRANEQFF
CDR3nt: TGTGCCAGCAGCTTAGTACGTGCGAATGAGCAGTTCTTC

j_gene: TRBJ2-7
v_gene: TRBV6-1
d_gene: TRBD2
abundance: NA
CDR3aa: CASSSGTSPREQYF
CDR3nt: TGTGCCAGCAGCTCCGGGACTAGCCCCCGCGAGCAGTACTTC

j_gene: TRBJ1-1
v_gene: TRBV5-4
d_gene: NA
abundance: NA
CDR3aa: CASSLGGSGEAFF
CDR3nt: TGTGCCAGCAGCTTGGGAGGGTCCGGTGAAGCTTTCTTT

j_gene: TRBJ1-2
v_gene: TRBV9
d_gene: NA
abundance: few
CDR3aa: CASSALEGPGGYGYTF
CDR3nt: TGTGCCAGCAGCGCCCTAGAGGGCCCTGGCGGGTATGGCTACACCTTC

j_gene: TRBJ2-2
v_gene: TRBV28
d_gene: TRBD2
abundance: few
CDR3aa: CASSLWGFEREDGGGELFF
CDR3nt: TGTGCCAGCAGCCTATGGGGCTTCGAGCGGGAGGACGGGGGCGGGGAGCTGTTTTTT

j_gene: TRBJ1-2
v_gene: TRBV2
d_gene: NA
abundance: NA
CDR3aa: CASRARDKGVYGYTF
CDR3nt: TGTGCCAGCAGGGCCCGGGACAAGGGGGTATATGGCTACACCTTC

j_gene: TRBJ2-3
v_gene: TRBV6-5
d_gene: NA
abundance: NA
CDR3aa: CASSYSQASTDTQYF
CDR3nt: TGTGCCAGCAGTTACTCGCAGGCTAGCACAGATACGCAGTATTTT

j_gene: TRBJ2-1
v_gene: TRBV5-1
d_gene: NA
abundance: few
CDR3aa: CASSSGVPGNEQFF
CDR3nt: TGCGCCAGCAGCTCCGGGGTCCCGGGGAATGAGCAGTTCTTC

j_gene: TRBJ2-3
v_gene: TRBV21-1
d_gene: NA
abundance: NA
CDR3aa: CASGTRGRRTDTQYF
CDR3nt: TGTGCCAGCGGTACCAGGGGGCGAAGGACAGATACGCAGTATTTT

j_gene: TRBJ2-7
v_gene: TRBV7-6
d_gene: NA
abundance: few
CDR3aa: CASSYPRDTPSYEQYF
CDR3nt: TGTGCCAGCAGCTATCCACGGGACACCCCGTCCTACGAGCAGTACTTC

j_gene: TRBJ1-1
v_gene: TRBV28
d_gene: TRBD1
abundance: NA
CDR3aa: CASSPWTGNTEAFF
CDR3nt: TGTGCCAGCAGTCCCTGGACAGGGAACACTGAAGCTTTCTTT

j_gene: TRBJ1-3
v_gene: TRBV7-9
d_gene: TRBD1
abundance: NA
CDR3aa: CASRAGTGYRNTIYF
CDR3nt: TGTGCCAGCAGAGCCGGGACAGGGTATCGAAACACCATATATTTT

j_gene: TRBJ1-2
v_gene: TRBV6-1
d_gene: NA
abundance: NA
CDR3aa: CASSQKTGNYGYTF
CDR3nt: TGTGCCAGCAGCCAAAAGACAGGCAACTATGGCTACACCTTC

j_gene: TRBJ1-2
v_gene: TRBV29-1
d_gene: NA
abundance: few
CDR3aa: CSVAREEGDVFFDGYTF
CDR3nt: TGCAGCGTCGCGCGTGAGGAGGGTGATGTGTTCTTCGATGGCTACACCTTC

j_gene: TRBJ2-1
v_gene: TRBV19
d_gene: TRBD2
abundance: few
CDR3aa: CASSIDLRLANNEQFF
CDR3nt: TGTGCCAGTAGTATAGATCTCAGACTAGCCAACAATGAGCAGTTCTTC

j_gene: TRBJ2-3
v_gene: TRBV7-3
d_gene: TRBD2
abundance: NA
CDR3aa: CASSLTGTSGSRDTQYF
CDR3nt: TGTGCCAGCAGCTTAACAGGAACTAGCGGGAGTCGAGATACGCAGTATTTT

j_gene: TRBJ2-3
v_gene: TRBV5-1
d_gene: TRBD1
abundance: few
CDR3aa: CASSHQQGIGTDTQYF
CDR3nt: TGCGCCAGCAGCCATCAACAGGGGATAGGCACAGATACGCAGTATTTT

j_gene: TRBJ2-2
v_gene: TRBV5-1
d_gene: NA
abundance: few
CDR3aa: CASSLVFPGDTGELFF
CDR3nt: TGCGCCAGCAGCTTGGTCTTCCCAGGGGACACCGGGGAGCTGTTTTTT

j_gene: TRBJ1-2
v_gene: TRBV10-3
d_gene: NA
abundance: NA
CDR3aa: CATSDPDGRGGYTF
CDR3nt: TGTGCCACCAGTGACCCGGACGGTCGAGGGGGCTACACCTTC

j_gene: TRBJ2-1
v_gene: TRBV11-3
d_gene: TRBD2
abundance: NA
CDR3aa: CASSLEYPLVVAGEENEQFF
CDR3nt: TGTGCCAGCAGCTTAGAATACCCCCTTGTTGTAGCGGGAGAGGAAAATGAGCAGTTCTTC

j_gene: TRBJ1-1
v_gene: TRBV27
d_gene: NA
abundance: NA
CDR3aa: CASSLFPDMNTEAFF
CDR3nt: TGTGCCAGCAGTTTATTCCCCGACATGAACACTGAAGCTTTCTTT

j_gene: TRBJ2-2
v_gene: TRBV10-3
d_gene: NA
abundance: few
CDR3aa: CAISVTRGNTGELFF
CDR3nt: TGTGCCATCAGTGTAACCAGAGGGAACACCGGGGAGCTGTTTTTT

j_gene: TRBJ2-1
v_gene: TRBV10-1
d_gene: TRBD2
abundance: few
CDR3aa: CASSEREGYNEQFF
CDR3nt: TGCGCCAGCAGTGAGAGGGAGGGGTACAATGAGCAGTTCTTC

j_gene: TRBJ2-3
v_gene: TRBV19
d_gene: TRBD2
abundance: NA
CDR3aa: CASSTNRDYRTDTQYF
CDR3nt: TGTGCCAGTAGTACGAACCGGGACTACCGCACAGATACGCAGTATTTT

j_gene: TRBJ1-2
v_gene: TRBV7-2
d_gene: TRBD1
abundance: few
CDR3aa: CASSLGWDRVAFMGYTF
CDR3nt: TGTGCCAGCAGCTTAGGCTGGGACAGGGTGGCCTTTATGGGCTACACCTTC

j_gene: TRBJ1-5
v_gene: TRBV6-5
d_gene: NA
abundance: NA
CDR3aa: CASSQRDFNQPQHF
CDR3nt: TGTGCCAGCAGCCAAAGGGACTTCAATCAGCCCCAGCATTTT

j_gene: TRBJ2-3
v_gene: TRBV30
d_gene: NA
abundance: NA
CDR3aa: CAWSVLAGNTDTQYF
CDR3nt: TGTGCCTGGAGTGTACTGGCGGGAAACACAGATACGCAGTATTTT

j_gene: TRBJ2-2
v_gene: TRBV19
d_gene: NA
abundance: NA
CDR3aa: CASSIDFSGAGTGELFF
CDR3nt: TGTGCCAGTAGTATAGATTTTAGCGGAGCGGGCACCGGGGAGCTGTTTTTT

j_gene: TRBJ2-7
v_gene: TRBV29-1
d_gene: TRBD2
abundance: NA
CDR3aa: CSVAPSGGSYEQYF
CDR3nt: TGCAGCGTAGCCCCTAGCGGGGGGTCCTACGAGCAGTACTTC

j_gene: TRBJ2-3
v_gene: TRBV21-1
d_gene: NA
abundance: few
CDR3aa: CASSNPDTGTSTDTQYF
CDR3nt: TGTGCCAGCAGCAACCCCGACACAGGGACCTCCACAGATACGCAGTATTTT